This TCR beta chain came from a study of blood T cells in healthy people across ages. Notes on the study in general: Naive T cell percentage showed a strong correlation with the diversity of TCR beta. Age advanced and TCR beta diversity per million T cells fell, roughly linearly.

Then a second PCR, running roughly 7 to 11 cycles, was carried out with a sample-barcoded 5' primer and a J-beta primer mix. In TCRdb, the 5' RACE reads were re-called with MiXCR into one record per CDR3 protein. The sample has 1.5 million to 2 million distinct CDR3 sequences, roughly two fifths seen once. This clonotype has a handful of counts. Its target is not known. A much larger clonotype is one base distant, so this may be a read error. Specimen: blood. This TCR was recovered from a human donor in good health.

The CDR3 reads CASSQNLETGRANYGYTF. The CDR3 nucleotides are TGCGCCAGCAGCCAAAACCTCGAGACAGGTAGAGCTAACTATGGCTACACCTTC. This sequence joins TRBV4-3 and TRBJ1-2; a possible D gene is TRBD1 (6 bases). Germline CDR1 LGHNA, CDR2 YSLEER. The CDR3 runs 18 residues. Trimming stripped 2 bases from V and 0 bases from J, with 19 bases between.